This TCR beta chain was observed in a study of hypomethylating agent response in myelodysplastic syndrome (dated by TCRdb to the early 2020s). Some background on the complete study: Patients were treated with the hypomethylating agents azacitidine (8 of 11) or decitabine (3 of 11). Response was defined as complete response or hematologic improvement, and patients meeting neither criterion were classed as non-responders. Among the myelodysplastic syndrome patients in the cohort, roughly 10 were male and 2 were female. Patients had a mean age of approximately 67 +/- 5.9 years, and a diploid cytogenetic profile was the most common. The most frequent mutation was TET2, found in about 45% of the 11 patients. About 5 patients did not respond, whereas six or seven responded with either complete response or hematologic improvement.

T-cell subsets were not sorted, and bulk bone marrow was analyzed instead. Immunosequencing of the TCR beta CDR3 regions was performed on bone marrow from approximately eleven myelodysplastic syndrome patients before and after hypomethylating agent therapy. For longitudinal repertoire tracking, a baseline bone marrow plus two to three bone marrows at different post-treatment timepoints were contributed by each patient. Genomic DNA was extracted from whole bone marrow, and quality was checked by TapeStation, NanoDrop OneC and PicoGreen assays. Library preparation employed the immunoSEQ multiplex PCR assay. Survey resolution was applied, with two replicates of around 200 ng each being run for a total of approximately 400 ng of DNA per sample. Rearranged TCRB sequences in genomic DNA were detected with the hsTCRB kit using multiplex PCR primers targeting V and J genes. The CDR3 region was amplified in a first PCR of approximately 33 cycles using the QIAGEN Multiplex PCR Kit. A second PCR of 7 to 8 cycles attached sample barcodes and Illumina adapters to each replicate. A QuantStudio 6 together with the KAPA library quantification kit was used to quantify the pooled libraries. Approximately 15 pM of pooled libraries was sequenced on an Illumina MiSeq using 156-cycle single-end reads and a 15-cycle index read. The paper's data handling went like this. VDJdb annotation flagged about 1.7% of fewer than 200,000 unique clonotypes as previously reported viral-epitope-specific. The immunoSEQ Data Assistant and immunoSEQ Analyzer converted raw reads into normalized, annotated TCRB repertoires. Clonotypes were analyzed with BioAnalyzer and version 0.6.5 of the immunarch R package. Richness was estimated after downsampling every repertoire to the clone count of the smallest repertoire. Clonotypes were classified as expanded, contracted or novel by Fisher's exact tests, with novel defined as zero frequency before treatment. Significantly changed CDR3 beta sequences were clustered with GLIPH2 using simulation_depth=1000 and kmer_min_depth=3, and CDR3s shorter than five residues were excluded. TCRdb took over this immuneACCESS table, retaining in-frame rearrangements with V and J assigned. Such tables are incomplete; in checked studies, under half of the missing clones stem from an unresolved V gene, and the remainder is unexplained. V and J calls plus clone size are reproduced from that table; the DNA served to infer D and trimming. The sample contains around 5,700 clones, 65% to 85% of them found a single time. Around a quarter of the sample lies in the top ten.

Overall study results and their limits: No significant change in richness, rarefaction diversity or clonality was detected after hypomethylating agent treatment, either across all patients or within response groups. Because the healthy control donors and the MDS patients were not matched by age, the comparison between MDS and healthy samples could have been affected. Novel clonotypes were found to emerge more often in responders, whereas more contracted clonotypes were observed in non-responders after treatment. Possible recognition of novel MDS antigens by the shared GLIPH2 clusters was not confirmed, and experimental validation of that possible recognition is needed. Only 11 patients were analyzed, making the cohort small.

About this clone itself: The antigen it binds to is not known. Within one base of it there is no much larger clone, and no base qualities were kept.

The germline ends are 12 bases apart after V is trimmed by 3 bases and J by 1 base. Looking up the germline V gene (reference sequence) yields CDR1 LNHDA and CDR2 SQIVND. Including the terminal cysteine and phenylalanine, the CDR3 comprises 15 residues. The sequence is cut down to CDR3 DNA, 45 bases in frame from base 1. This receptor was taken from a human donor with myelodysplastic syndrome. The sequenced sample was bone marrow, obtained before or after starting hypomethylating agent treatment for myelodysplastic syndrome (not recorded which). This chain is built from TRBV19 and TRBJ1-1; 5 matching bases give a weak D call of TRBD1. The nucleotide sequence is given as TGTGCCAGTAGTATTACGGACAACTCGAACACTGAAGCTTTCTTT. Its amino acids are CASSITDNSNTEAFF.